A single sample is the source of the 2 T cell receptor beta chains below, sequenced in a study of control samples from healthy donors and cancer patients. Method: immunoSEQ multiplex PCR; TCRdb's copy keeps in-frame clones and lacks some. The sample holds about 73,000 clones, around 95% seen once. The sequenced material came from blood. The receptors were gathered from a woman aged 40 to 49 in good health.

The genes are TRBV6-6 and TRBJ1-1; D call uncertain. V lost 2 bases to trimming and J lost 5 bases, with 9 bases between them. This CDR3 is 13 amino acids long. Germline V gives CDR1 MNHNY, CDR2 SVGAGI (reference sequence). CDR3 nucleotides: TGTGCCAGCAGTTACGAGGGTGGGACTGAAGCTTTCTTT. It encodes CASSYEGGTEAFF.

V usage is TRBV28 and J usage is TRBJ1-2, with a weak D call TRBD1 (5 bases). The V gene's germline CDR1 is MDHEN and CDR2 SYDVKM. V dropped 6 bases and J dropped 0 bases, with 8 bases sitting between them. This CDR3 is 13 amino acids long. In nucleotides, the CDR3 is TGTGCCAGCAGCTCAGGGTCTAACTATGGCTACACCTTC. Its translation: CASSSGSNYGYTF.